These 18 T cell receptor beta chains were sequenced from one sample in a study of blood T cells in healthy people across ages. Primers used in a second PCR of about 6 to 11 cycles were a sample-barcoded 5' primer and a J-beta primer mix. MiXCR was run by TCRdb on the 5' RACE reads, yielding one entry per CDR3 protein. The sample yields about 780,000 distinct CDR3 sequences, approximately 65% seen once. Sequenced sample: blood. The receptors derive from a man aged 30 to 39 in good health.

This chain connects TRBV29-1 to TRBJ2-3; tentatively, D is TRBD2 (6 bases). CDR3 length: 18 amino acids. Germline loops: CDR1 SQVTM, CDR2 ANQGSEA. V lost 0 bases, J lost 0 bases, and 19 bases lay in between. CDR3 region: CSVEDEWGVYLSTDTQYF. CDR3 DNA: TGCAGCGTTGAAGATGAATGGGGGGTGTACCTTAGCACAGATACGCAGTATTTT.

This clonotype was detected only a few times. The rearrangement uses TRBV12-3 or TRBV12-4 and TRBJ2-7; D is perhaps TRBD1 (5 bases). V dropped 7 bases and J dropped 2 bases, with 12 bases sitting between them. This CDR3 has 13 amino acids. In DNA form, the CDR3 reads TGTGCCAGCACCACGACAGCCACCTACGAGCAGTACTTC. It specifies CASTTTATYEQYF.

This clonotype was observed a few times. The chain links TRBV5-1 to TRBJ2-3, with unresolved D. The germline CDR1 and CDR2 sequences are SGHRS and YFSETQ. V lost 0 bases to trimming and J lost 7 bases, with 6 bases between them. The CDR3 spans 12 residues. The CDR3, as DNA: TGCGCCAGCAGCTTGGTCGGGTATACGCAGTATTTT. It is translated as CASSLVGYTQYF.

V usage is TRBV29-1 and J usage is TRBJ2-7; D is ambiguous. The CDR3 spans 12 residues. Germline-derived CDR1 and CDR2 are SQVTM and ANQGSEA. V was shortened by 2 bases and J by 4 bases, with 9 bases between the two germline ends. Here the CDR3 reads CSVESSNYEQYF. For the CDR3, the DNA is TGCAGCGTTGAAAGCAGCAATTACGAGCAGTACTTC.

This chain joins TRBV6-2 or TRBV6-3 and TRBJ2-3; the D gene is possibly TRBD1 (5 bases). The germline V gene has CDR1 MNHEY and CDR2 SVGEGT. Trimming pared 5 bases from V and 2 bases from J, leaving 17 bases between. The CDR3 is 16 amino acids. CDR3 DNA sequence: TGTGCCAGCAGTCCTATAGGGCAGGGTCCCACAGATACGCAGTATTTT. It specifies CASSPIGQGPTDTQYF.

This clonotype was recorded only once. This chain joins TRBV2 and TRBJ2-5; 7 bases are shared with TRBD1. The J call is uncertain, as TRBJ2-7 better fits the DNA end. This CDR3 spans 14 amino acids. The germline V gene encodes CDR1 SNHLY and CDR2 FYNNEI. CDR3: CASNPQGFSYEQYF. The DNA of the CDR3 is TGTGCCAGCAACCCACAGGGGTTCTCCTACGAGCAGTACTTC.

V and J are TRBV5-1 and TRBJ2-1, with no clear D. Germline CDR1 reads SGHRS; CDR2 reads YFSETQ. Trimming stripped 4 bases from V and 10 bases from J, with 21 bases between. This CDR3 comprises 15 residues. CDR3 coding DNA: TGCGCCAGCAGCCGCGAGGCGGCCATGGAAGGGGAGCAGTTCTTC. The encoded protein is CASSREAAMEGEQFF.

Turning to this clonotype: A much larger clone lies a single base off, so this may be a read error. The J gene is TRBJ2-4, the V gene TRBV20-1, with 7 nucleotides matching TRBD1. The J call could be wrong; TRBJ2-5 is a better fit for the DNA end. The CDR3 is 14 amino acids. Germline V CDR1 and CDR2: DFQATT, SNEGSKA (reference sequence). CDR3 DNA: TGCAGTGCTAGCCCCGACAGGGTACATGAGACCCAGTACTTC. It yields the protein CSASPDRVHETQYF.

This chain uses TRBV2 with TRBJ2-7; D possibly matches TRBD1 or TRBD2 (7 bases each). CDR3 length equals 14 residues. Trimming stripped 6 bases from V and 2 bases from J, with 14 bases between. CDR1 SNHLY and CDR2 FYNNEI come from the germline V gene. The CDR3 region has the DNA TGTGCCAGCAGACTCCAGGGGGGGACCTACGAGCAGTACTTC. Translation gives CASRLQGGTYEQYF.

Points on this clonotype: Relative to the germline gene, one junction end is altered; a read error may explain this. The chain uses TRBV23-1 and TRBJ2-7, with D possibly TRBD1 on 5 matching bases. TRBV23-1 has ORF status, its function being uncertain. The CDR3 totals 13 residues. The CDR3 here is CASGSTAPYGQYF. The CDR3 DNA follows: TGCGCCAGCGGATCGACAGCTCCCTACGGGCAGTACTTC.

The chain links TRBV20-1 to TRBJ1-4; TRBD1 agrees at 7 bases. V lost 6 bases and J lost 4; bases outside the gene matches: 5. Germline values: CDR1 DFQATT, CDR2 SNEGSKA (reference sequence). The CDR3 totals 13 residues. CDR3 protein: CSAAGQINEKLFF. Here the CDR3 DNA reads TGCAGTGCCGCGGGACAGATTAATGAAAAACTGTTTTTT.

The V call is TRBV7-9, the J call TRBJ1-6; maybe TRBD1 (5 bases). The CDR3 contains 17 residues. Looked up from germline, CDR1 is SEHNR and CDR2 is FQNEAQ (reference sequence). V dropped 5 bases and J dropped 7 bases, with 21 bases sitting between them. CDR3 sequence (DNA): TGTGCCAGCAGCCCGTCCGGGGCCCGGAGGCCCAATTCACCCCTCCACTTT. This encodes CASSPSGARRPNSPLHF.

The V call is TRBV12-3 or TRBV12-4, the J call TRBJ2-7; D is unclear. This CDR3 is 14 amino acids long. V was cut by 5 bases and J by 1 base, with 12 bases left in between. The CDR3 here is CASSHPTASYEQYF. The CDR3 nucleotides are TGTGCCAGCAGTCACCCGACGGCTTCCTACGAGCAGTACTTC.

This clonotype was picked up one time. This rearrangement joins TRBV7-7 to TRBJ2-1; TRBD2 matches at 10 bases. J lost 8 bases, V lost 2 bases, and 3 bases had no gene match. The CDR3 length is 14 residues. Germline V gene lookup returns CDR1 SSHAT and CDR2 FNYEAQ (reference sequence). CDR3 loop: CASSLSGGADEQFF. CDR3 nucleotide sequence: TGTGCCAGCAGCTTAAGCGGGGGGGCAGATGAGCAGTTCTTC.

The chain carries TRBV30 and TRBJ1-2; TRBD1 might be the D (6 bases). Germline loops: CDR1 GTSNPN, CDR2 SVGIG (reference sequence). The CDR3 is made up of 13 amino acids. Trimming left V 0 bases short and J 4 bases short, with 9 bases between. CDR3: CAWSVGHVYGYTF. The DNA for the CDR3 is TGTGCCTGGAGTGTGGGACACGTCTATGGCTACACCTTC.

The genes are TRBV9 and TRBJ1-6; maybe TRBD1 (5 bases). V was trimmed by 0 bases and J by 10 bases, leaving 14 bases between them. The CDR3 runs 15 residues. Germline V CDR1 and CDR2: SGDLS, YYNGEE. Here the CDR3 DNA reads TGTGCCAGCAGCGTAGGGCTCCAGGGCGCGTCACCCCTCCACTTT. Its protein is CASSVGLQGASPLHF.

This chain uses TRBV5-5 with TRBJ2-7; TRBD1 matches 9 bases. The V and J ends lost 2 bases and 0 bases, in that order; junction bases with no gene match: 6. The CDR3 covers 16 residues. Germline CDR1 is SGHKS and CDR2 is YYEKEE (reference sequence). The CDR3 is CASSFFGTGTSYEQYF. CDR3 sequence (DNA): TGTGCCAGCAGCTTTTTTGGGACAGGGACCTCCTACGAGCAGTACTTC.

This chain connects TRBV20-1 to TRBJ2-7; D is tentatively TRBD1 or TRBD2 (5 bases each). V lost 3 bases and J lost 5, with 11 bases in between. This CDR3 is built from 12 residues. Germline assignment: CDR1 DFQATT and CDR2 SNEGSKA (reference sequence). The CDR3 sequence is CSASEGMNEQYF. The CDR3 nucleotides are TGCAGTGCTAGCGAGGGGATGAACGAGCAGTACTTC.